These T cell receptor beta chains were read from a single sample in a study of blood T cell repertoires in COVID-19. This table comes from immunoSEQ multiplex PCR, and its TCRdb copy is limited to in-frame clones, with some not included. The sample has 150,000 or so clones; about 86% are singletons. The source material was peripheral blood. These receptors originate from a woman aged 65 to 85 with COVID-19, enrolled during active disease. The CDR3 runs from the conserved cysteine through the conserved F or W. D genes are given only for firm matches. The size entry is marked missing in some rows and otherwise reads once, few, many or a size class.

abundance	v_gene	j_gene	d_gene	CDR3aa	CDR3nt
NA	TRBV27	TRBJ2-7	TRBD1	CASSLSYAGGYEQYF	TGTGCCAGCAGTTTATCGTATGCAGGGGGCTACGAGCAGTACTTC
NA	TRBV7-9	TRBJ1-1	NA	CASSLLSAEAFF	TGTGCCAGCAGCTTACTGAGTGCCGAAGCTTTCTTT
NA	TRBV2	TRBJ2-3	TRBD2	CASSRDASGGGADTQYF	TGTGCCAGCAGCAGAGACGCTAGCGGGGGGGGTGCAGATACGCAGTATTTT
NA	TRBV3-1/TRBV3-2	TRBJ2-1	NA	CASSQAATTSGEQFF	TGTGCCAGCAGCCAAGCAGCGACGACTAGTGGTGAGCAGTTCTTC
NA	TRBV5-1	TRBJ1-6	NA	CASSLARAATNSPLHF	TGCGCCAGCAGCTTGGCCAGGGCAGCTACCAATTCACCCCTCCACTTT
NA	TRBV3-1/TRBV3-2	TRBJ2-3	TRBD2	CASSQSGASSTDTQYF	TGTGCCAGCAGTCAGAGCGGGGCCTCTAGCACAGATACGCAGTATTTT
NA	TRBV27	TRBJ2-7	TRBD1	CASSSPGQGVHEQYF	TGTGCCAGCAGCAGCCCGGGACAGGGTGTCCACGAGCAGTACTTC
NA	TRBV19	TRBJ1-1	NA	CASREQQGVGTEAFF	TGTGCCAGTAGAGAACAACAGGGCGTAGGGACTGAAGCTTTCTTT
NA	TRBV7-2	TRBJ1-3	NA	CASSLGAGSSGNTIYF	TGTGCCAGCAGCTTGGGGGCAGGGAGCTCTGGAAACACCATATATTTT
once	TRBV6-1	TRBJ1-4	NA	CASSERDLGEKLFF	TGTGCCAGCAGTGAACGAGACTTAGGTGAAAAACTGTTTTTT
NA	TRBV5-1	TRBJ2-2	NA	CASSSPRARVSGELFF	TGCGCCAGCAGCTCGCCCCGCGCGCGGGTTTCCGGGGAGCTGTTTTTT
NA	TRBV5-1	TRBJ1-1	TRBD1	CASSIDRAFNTEAFF	TGCGCCAGCAGCATTGACAGGGCCTTCAACACTGAAGCTTTCTTT
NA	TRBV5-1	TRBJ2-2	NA	CASKRTENTGELFF	TGCGCCAGCAAAAGGACAGAGAACACCGGGGAGCTGTTTTTT
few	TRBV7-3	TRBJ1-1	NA	CASSFIFGTEAFF	TGTGCCAGCAGCTTCATCTTCGGCACTGAAGCTTTCTTT
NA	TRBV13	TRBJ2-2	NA	CASSLRTDPLFF	TGTGCCAGCAGCCTACGGACAGACCCGCTGTTTTTT
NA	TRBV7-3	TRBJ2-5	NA	CASSPTTEPGTQYF	TGTGCCAGCAGCCCTACGACCGAACCGGGGACCCAGTACTTC
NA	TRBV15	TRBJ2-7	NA	CATSRSLGVLYEQYF	TGTGCCACCAGCAGAAGCCTAGGGGTCCTATACGAGCAGTACTTC
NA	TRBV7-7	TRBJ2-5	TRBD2	CASSSQGGLLQETQYF	TGTGCCAGCAGCTCTCAGGGAGGGCTGTTGCAAGAGACCCAGTACTTC
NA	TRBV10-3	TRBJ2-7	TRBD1	CANSGQLGDEQYF	TGTGCCAACTCGGGACAGCTGGGGGACGAGCAGTACTTC
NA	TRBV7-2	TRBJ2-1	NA	CASSLGGGVGAWEQFF	TGTGCCAGCAGCTTAGGTGGCGGGGTTGGGGCGTGGGAGCAGTTCTTC
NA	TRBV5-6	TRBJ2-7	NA	CASSLVGTRAYEQYF	TGTGCCAGCAGCTTAGTTGGGACAAGAGCCTACGAGCAGTACTTC
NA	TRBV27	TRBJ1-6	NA	CASSPLRGSPLHF	TGTGCCAGCAGTCCCCTTAGGGGATCACCCCTCCACTTT
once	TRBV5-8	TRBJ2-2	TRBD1	CASSRGQGYTGELFF	TGTGCCAGCAGCCGCGGACAGGGTTACACCGGGGAGCTGTTTTTT
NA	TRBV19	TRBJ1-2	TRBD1	CASSAGQGAANYGYTF	TGTGCCAGTAGTGCAGGACAGGGGGCTGCTAACTATGGCTACACCTTC
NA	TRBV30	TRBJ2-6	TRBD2	CAWSSTRSSGGSSGANVLTF	TGTGCCTGGAGCTCCACCCGTAGTAGCGGGGGGAGCTCTGGGGCCAACGTCCTGACTTTC
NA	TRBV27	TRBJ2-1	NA	CASIGPGGRRSDEQFF	TGTGCCAGCATAGGGCCCGGGGGACGCAGGTCGGATGAGCAGTTCTTC
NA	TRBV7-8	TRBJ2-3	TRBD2	CASSLGLAVQDTQYF	TGTGCCAGCAGCCTCGGACTAGCGGTTCAAGATACGCAGTATTTT
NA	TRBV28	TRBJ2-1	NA	CASSQQGFWTLYNEQFF	TGTGCCAGCAGCCAACAGGGTTTCTGGACATTATACAATGAGCAGTTCTTC
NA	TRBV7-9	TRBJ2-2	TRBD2	CASASGVSTGELFF	TGTGCCAGCGCCAGCGGGGTTTCCACCGGGGAGCTGTTTTTT
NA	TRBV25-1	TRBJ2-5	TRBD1	CASSEPTGTVQETQYF	TGTGCCAGCAGTGAGCCCACCGGGACAGTACAAGAGACCCAGTACTTC
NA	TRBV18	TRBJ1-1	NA	CASSPGRAGETEAFF	TGTGCCAGCTCACCAGGTAGGGCAGGGGAGACTGAAGCTTTCTTT
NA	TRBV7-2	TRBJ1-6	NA	CASSLGSYNSPLHF	TGTGCCAGCAGCTTAGGGTCCTACAATTCACCCCTCCACTTT
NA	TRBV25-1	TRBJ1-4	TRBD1	CASSEPTGVTEKLFF	TGTGCCAGCAGTGAGCCCACAGGGGTGACTGAAAAACTGTTTTTT
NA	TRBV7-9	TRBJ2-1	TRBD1	CASSIRTGTSYNEQFF	TGTGCCAGCAGCATCCGGACAGGGACTTCCTACAATGAGCAGTTCTTC
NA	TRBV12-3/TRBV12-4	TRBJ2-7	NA	CASSSFGGNEQYF	TGTGCCAGCAGTTCCTTCGGAGGGAACGAGCAGTACTTC
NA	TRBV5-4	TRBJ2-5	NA	CASSPTGFETQYF	TGTGCCAGCAGTCCCACAGGGTTTGAGACCCAGTACTTC
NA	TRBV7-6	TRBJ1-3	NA	CASSLNRQRSGNTIYF	TGTGCCAGCAGCTTAAACAGGCAACGTTCTGGAAACACCATATATTTT
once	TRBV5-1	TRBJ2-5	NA	CASSLEDNGEETQYF	TGCGCCAGCAGCTTGGAAGACAACGGGGAAGAGACCCAGTACTTC
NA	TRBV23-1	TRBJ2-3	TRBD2	CASSPQMGLAASTDTQYF	TGCGCCAGCAGTCCCCAGATGGGACTAGCGGCCTCCACAGATACGCAGTATTTT
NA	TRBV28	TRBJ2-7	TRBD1	CASSPPQGAPYEQYF	TGTGCCAGCAGCCCCCCCCAGGGGGCCCCTTACGAGCAGTACTTC
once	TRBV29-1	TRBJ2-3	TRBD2	CSVRTSGSTDTQYF	TGCAGCGTCCGTACTAGCGGATCCACAGATACGCAGTATTTT
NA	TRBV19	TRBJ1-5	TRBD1	CASSPTGNNQPQHF	TGTGCCAGTAGCCCGACAGGGAATAATCAGCCCCAGCATTTT